The rows below give T cell receptor beta chains drawn from one sample of a study of T-cell memory formation after mild COVID-19. TCRdb used MiXCR to reprocess the 5' RACE reads, holding one entry per CDR3 protein. The table shows approximately 500,000 distinct CDR3 sequences, with about 23% occurring only once. The sequencing sample was made of PBMCs or a T cell subset sorted from them (not recorded which). These receptors were taken from an adult woman who had mild COVID-19 (a few samples of this study predate the infection). Cell type and time point are not known. The conserved cysteine and the conserved F or W are not part of the CDR3 here.

j_gene | v_gene | CDR3aa
TRBJ2-7 | TRBV27 | ASSSPGPGGYEQY
TRBJ2-7 | TRBV12-3/TRBV12-4 | ASSSSGLPYEQY
TRBJ2-7 | TRBV7-2 | ASSLVPGGAYEQY
TRBJ1-1 | TRBV12-3/TRBV12-4 | ASRASSIEAF
TRBJ1-2 | TRBV20-1 | SAGEKGGYT
TRBJ1-5 | TRBV19 | ASSRGQASNQPQH
TRBJ2-5 | TRBV20-1 | SARGTQETQY
TRBJ2-7 | TRBV29-1 | SVEGRAGEQY
TRBJ2-1 | TRBV5-1 | ASNPGTGFDEQF
TRBJ1-1 | TRBV5-1 | ASSLAGAGVYTEAF
TRBJ2-3 | TRBV9 | ASSVNTGADTQY
TRBJ2-1 | TRBV4-1 | ASSLYQRTANNEQF
TRBJ2-3 | TRBV2 | ASSRDRGRGDTQY
TRBJ2-7 | TRBV7-6 | ASSLDAGRSYEQY
TRBJ2-5 | TRBV4-1 | ASSQVGLPQETQY
TRBJ2-7 | TRBV12-3/TRBV12-4 | ASSLWNEQY
TRBJ2-3 | TRBV9 | ASSSWDREMDTQY
TRBJ2-2 | TRBV27 | ASSSTGTGNTGELF
TRBJ1-4 | TRBV29-1 | SAAGGPDRGYEKLF
TRBJ1-5 | TRBV5-8 | ASSLTLQGHQPQH